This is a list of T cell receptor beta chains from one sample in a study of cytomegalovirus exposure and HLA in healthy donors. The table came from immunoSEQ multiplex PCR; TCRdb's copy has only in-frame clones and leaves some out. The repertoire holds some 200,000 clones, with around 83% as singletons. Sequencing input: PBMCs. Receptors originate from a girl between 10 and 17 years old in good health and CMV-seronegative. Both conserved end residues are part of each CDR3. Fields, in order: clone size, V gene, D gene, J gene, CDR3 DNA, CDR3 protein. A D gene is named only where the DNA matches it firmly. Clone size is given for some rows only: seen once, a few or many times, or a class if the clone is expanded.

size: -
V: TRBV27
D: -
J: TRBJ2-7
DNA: TGTGCCAGCAGTTCCCGAAACCGACAGAGCTCCTACGAGCAGTACTTC
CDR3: CASSSRNRQSSYEQYF

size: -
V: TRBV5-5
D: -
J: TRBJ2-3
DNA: TGTGCCAGCAGCTTCCGAGACTACTACACAGATACGCAGTATTTT
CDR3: CASSFRDYYTDTQYF

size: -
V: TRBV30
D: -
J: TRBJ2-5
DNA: TGTGCCTGGAGTGTCGTTCGGGAGACCCAGTACTTC
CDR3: CAWSVVRETQYF

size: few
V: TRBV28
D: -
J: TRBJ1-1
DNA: TGTGCCAGTCAAGCGGATGTGTTCGAAGCTTTCTTT
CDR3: CASQADVFEAFF

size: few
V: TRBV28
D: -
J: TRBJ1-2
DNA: TGTGCCAGCAGTCCTCGGACAGCTGGCCACTATGGCTACACCTTC
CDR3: CASSPRTAGHYGYTF

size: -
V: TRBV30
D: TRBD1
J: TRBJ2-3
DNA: TGTGCCTGGAGTGTACAGGGGGCGGATACGCAGTATTTT
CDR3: CAWSVQGADTQYF

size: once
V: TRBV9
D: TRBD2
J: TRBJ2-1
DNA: TGTGCCAGCAGCGTAACCCGATCGGGACTAGCGGATCGAGAGCAGTTCTTC
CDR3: CASSVTRSGLADREQFF

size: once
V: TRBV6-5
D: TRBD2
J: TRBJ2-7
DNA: TGTGCCAGCAGTTACTTAGCGGGGAGCTCCTACGAGCAGTACTTC
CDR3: CASSYLAGSSYEQYF

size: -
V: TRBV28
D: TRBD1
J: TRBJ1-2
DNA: TGTGCCAGCAGTGCAAGACAGGGGTTTAACTATGGCTACACCTTC
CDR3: CASSARQGFNYGYTF

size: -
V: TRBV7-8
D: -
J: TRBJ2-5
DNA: TGTGCCAGCAGCCGCGACCAGCGAGAGACCCAGTACTTC
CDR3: CASSRDQRETQYF

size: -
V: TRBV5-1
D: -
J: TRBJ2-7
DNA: TGCGCCAGCAGCTTGGTACCCGCCGGACAGTTTACCTACGAGCAGTACTTC
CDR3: CASSLVPAGQFTYEQYF

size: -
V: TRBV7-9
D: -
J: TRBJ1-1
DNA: TGTGCCAGCAGCGCGACCCCAGGAAGGAACACTGAAGCTTTCTTT
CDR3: CASSATPGRNTEAFF

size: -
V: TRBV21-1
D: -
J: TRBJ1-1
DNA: TGTGCCAGCAGCCCCCGAGGAGCAATGAACACTGAAGCTTTCTTT
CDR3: CASSPRGAMNTEAFF

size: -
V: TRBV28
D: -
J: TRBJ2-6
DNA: TGTGCCAGCAGTTTCCAGGGGTCTGGGGCCAACGTCCTGACTTTC
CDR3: CASSFQGSGANVLTF

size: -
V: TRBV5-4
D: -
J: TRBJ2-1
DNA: TGTGCCAGCAGCTTGGAGTTTGCAGGGGTTTCGTTCTTC
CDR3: CASSLEFAGVSFF

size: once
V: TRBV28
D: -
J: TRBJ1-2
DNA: TGTGCCAGCAGCTCTTCAGGGGCTGGCGGCTATGGCTACACCTTC
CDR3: CASSSSGAGGYGYTF

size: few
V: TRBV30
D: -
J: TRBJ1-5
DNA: TGTGCCTGGAGTGTACAGTCAGGGGTCAATCAGCCCCAGCATTTT
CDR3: CAWSVQSGVNQPQHF

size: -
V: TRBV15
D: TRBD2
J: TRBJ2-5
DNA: TGTGCCACCAGCAGGACTAGCGGGGGCCAAGAGACCCAGTACTTC
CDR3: CATSRTSGGQETQYF

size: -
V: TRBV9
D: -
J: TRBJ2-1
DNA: TGTGCCAGCAGCGTCTCCCTAAGCTCCTACAATGAGCAGTTCTTC
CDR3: CASSVSLSSYNEQFF

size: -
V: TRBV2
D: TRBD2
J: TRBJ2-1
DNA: TGTGCCAGCAGTATAACTAGCGGGGGTTACAATGAGCAGTTCTTC
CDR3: CASSITSGGYNEQFF

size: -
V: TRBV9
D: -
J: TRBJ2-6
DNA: TGTGCCAGCAGCCCTGGCCGTGGACTCTCGGGGGCCAACGTCCTGACTTTC
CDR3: CASSPGRGLSGANVLTF

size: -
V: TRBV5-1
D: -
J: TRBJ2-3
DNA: TGCGCCAGCAGTTTGGAATCGGGAACGTCGACATTGACAGATACGCAGTATTTT
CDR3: CASSLESGTSTLTDTQYF

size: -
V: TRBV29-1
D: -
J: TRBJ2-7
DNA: TGCAGCGTGCGACTGACTGGGTCCTACGAGCAGTACTTC
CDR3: CSVRLTGSYEQYF

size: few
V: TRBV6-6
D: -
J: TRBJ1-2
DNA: TGTGCCAGCAGACCCCAGGATTATGGCTACACCTTC
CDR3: CASRPQDYGYTF

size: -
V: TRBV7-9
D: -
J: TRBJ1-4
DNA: TGTGCCAGCAGCCCAGCCCGGGAAGGGAATGAAAAACTGTTTTTT
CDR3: CASSPAREGNEKLFF

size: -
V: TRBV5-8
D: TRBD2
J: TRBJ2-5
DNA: TGTGCCAGCAGCTTCGGGACTAGCATCCCAGAGACCCAGTACTTC
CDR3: CASSFGTSIPETQYF

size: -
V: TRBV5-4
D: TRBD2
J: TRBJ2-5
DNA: TGTGCCAGCAGCACCGGGACTACACAAGAGACCCAGTACTTC
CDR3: CASSTGTTQETQYF

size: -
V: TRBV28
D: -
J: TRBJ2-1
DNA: TGTGCCAGCAGTTTACCGAGAGCTAATATTGAGCAGTTCTTC
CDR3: CASSLPRANIEQFF

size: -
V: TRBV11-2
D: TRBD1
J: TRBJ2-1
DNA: TGTGCCAGCAGCTCAATACGAAGGGACAGATCCTATGAGCAGTTCTTC
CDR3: CASSSIRRDRSYEQFF

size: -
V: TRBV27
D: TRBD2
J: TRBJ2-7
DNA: TGTGCCAGCAGTTTCAGACTAGCCACCGAGCAGTACTTC
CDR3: CASSFRLATEQYF

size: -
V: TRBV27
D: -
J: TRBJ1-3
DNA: TGTGCCAGCAGTGCCAGGGAACGAAACACCATATATTTT
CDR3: CASSARERNTIYF

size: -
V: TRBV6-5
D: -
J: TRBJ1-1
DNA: TGTGCCAGCATAGGAGTCCTCAGGGACACTGAAGCTTTCTTT
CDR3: CASIGVLRDTEAFF

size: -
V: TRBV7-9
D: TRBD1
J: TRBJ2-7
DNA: TGTGCCAGCAGCCCCGGGACAGGGGGCGAGCAGTACTTC
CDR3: CASSPGTGGEQYF

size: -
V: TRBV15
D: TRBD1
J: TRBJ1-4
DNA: TGTGCCACCAGCGGCGCACCAGGGGGTGTTAATGAAAAACTGTTTTTT
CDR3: CATSGAPGGVNEKLFF

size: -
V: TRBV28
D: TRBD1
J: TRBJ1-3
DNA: TGTGCCAGCAGTCCGGCCTCCTCATCTGGACAGGGGTCAGGAAACACCATATATTTT
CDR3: CASSPASSSGQGSGNTIYF

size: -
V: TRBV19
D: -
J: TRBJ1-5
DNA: TGTGCCAGTAGTACCAGGACAGACAATAGCAATCAGCCCCAGCATTTT
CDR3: CASSTRTDNSNQPQHF

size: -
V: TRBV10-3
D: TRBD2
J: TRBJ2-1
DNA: TGTGCCATCAGTGCTACCGGGACTAGCGGATACAATGAGCAGTTCTTC
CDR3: CAISATGTSGYNEQFF

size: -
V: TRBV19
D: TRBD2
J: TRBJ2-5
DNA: TGTGCCAGTAGAGACCGGGGGGGTAGTGAGACCCAGTACTTC
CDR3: CASRDRGGSETQYF

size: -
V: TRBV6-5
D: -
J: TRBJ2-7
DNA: TGTGCCAGCAGGCCCCCGGGATCAAGGGAGCAGTACTTC
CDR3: CASRPPGSREQYF

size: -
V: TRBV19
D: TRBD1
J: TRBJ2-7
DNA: TGTGCCAGTAGCGGAAGACCGGGACAGGGACCCTACGAGCAGTACTTC
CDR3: CASSGRPGQGPYEQYF

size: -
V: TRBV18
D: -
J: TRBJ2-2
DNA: TGTGCCAGCTCACCCCGGGGGAACACCGGGGAGCTGTTTTTT
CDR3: CASSPRGNTGELFF

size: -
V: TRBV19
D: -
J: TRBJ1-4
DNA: TGTGCCAGTAGTCTGCGACTCCTGGGTAATGAAAAACTGTTTTTT
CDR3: CASSLRLLGNEKLFF

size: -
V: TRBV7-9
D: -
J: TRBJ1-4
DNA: TGTGCCAGCAGCTTAGCCCCCTTAAACCTCGACAGGCTCGACGAAAAACTGTTTTTT
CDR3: CASSLAPLNLDRLDEKLFF

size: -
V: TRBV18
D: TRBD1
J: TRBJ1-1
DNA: TGTGCCAGCTCACGAGACAGGGGTCAAATGAACACTGAAGCTTTCTTT
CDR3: CASSRDRGQMNTEAFF

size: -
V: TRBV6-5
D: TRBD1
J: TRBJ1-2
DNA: TGTGCCAGCAGGCCGACAGGGAGTAGCTATGGCTACACCTTC
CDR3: CASRPTGSSYGYTF

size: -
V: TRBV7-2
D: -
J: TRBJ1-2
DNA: TGTGCCAGCAGCTTAGAAAGGGGGATTGGCTACACCTTC
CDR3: CASSLERGIGYTF

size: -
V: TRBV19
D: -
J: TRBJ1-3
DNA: TGTGCCAGTAACCAATTATACCTTGGCTTCTCTGGAAACACCATATATTTT
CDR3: CASNQLYLGFSGNTIYF

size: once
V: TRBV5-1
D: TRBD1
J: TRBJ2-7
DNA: TGCGCCAGCAGCTTGTGGGACAGGATTGGGAACGAGCAGTACTTC
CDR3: CASSLWDRIGNEQYF

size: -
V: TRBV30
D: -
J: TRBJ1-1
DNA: TGTGCCTGGAGGGGCAGGATGAAGGACACTGAAGCTTTCTTT
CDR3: CAWRGRMKDTEAFF

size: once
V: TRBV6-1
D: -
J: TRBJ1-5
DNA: TGTGCCAGCAGCCAAAGCACCGGGAGAAGGCAGCCCCAGCATTTT
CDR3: CASSQSTGRRQPQHF

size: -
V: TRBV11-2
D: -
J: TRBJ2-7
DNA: TGTGCCAGTAACCCCGGGACTTACTACGAGCAGTACTTC
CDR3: CASNPGTYYEQYF

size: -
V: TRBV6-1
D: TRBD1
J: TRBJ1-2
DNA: TGTGCCAGCAGTAAGACAGGGGGCCTATGGTATGGCTACACCTTC
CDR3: CASSKTGGLWYGYTF

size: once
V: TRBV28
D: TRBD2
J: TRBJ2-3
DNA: TGTGCCAGCAGTCAGGGTCGGCGAGGCGGGGGGAGAACAGATACGCAGTATTTT
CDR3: CASSQGRRGGGRTDTQYF

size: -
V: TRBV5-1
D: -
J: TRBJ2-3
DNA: TGCGCCAGCAGCTTGGGACAGGTAATCACAGATACGCAGTATTTT
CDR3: CASSLGQVITDTQYF

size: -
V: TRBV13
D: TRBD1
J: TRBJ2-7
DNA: TGTGCCAGCAGCCCTGACAGGGGGCACGAGCAGTACTTC
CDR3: CASSPDRGHEQYF